The 14 T cell receptor beta chains below all came from one sample that was sequenced in a study of control samples from healthy donors and cancer patients. Method: immunoSEQ multiplex PCR; TCRdb's copy keeps in-frame clones and lacks some. The sample carries some 130,000 clones, 75% to 95% recorded once. The sample was blood. All receptors derive from a man aged 18 to 35 in good health.

The J gene is TRBJ2-1, the V gene TRBV15; a possible D gene is TRBD1 (6 bases). Trimming took 3 bases from V and 7 from J, leaving 22 bases between them. This CDR3 has 17 residues. Per the germline V gene, CDR1 is LNHNV and CDR2 is YYDKDF (reference sequence). In DNA form, the CDR3 reads TGTGCCACCAGCAGTTCCGACGGCAGGGGTTTAGGTAATGAGCAGTTCTTC. It yields the protein CATSSSDGRGLGNEQFF. The full variable domain, in which reference TRBV15 and TRBJ2-1 provide the parts outside the CDR3, is DAMVIQNPRYQVTQFGKPVTLSCSQTLNHNVMYWYQQKSSQAPKLLFHYYDKDFNNEADTPDNFQSRRPNTSFCFLDIRSPGLGDTAMYLCATSSSDGRGLGNEQFFGPGTRLTVL.

The rearrangement joins TRBV2 to TRBJ1-6, with D possibly being TRBD1 (6 bases). The CDR3 contains 15 residues. V lost 6 bases and J 0 bases, leaving 9 bases between the germline ends. Germline V lookup: CDR1 SNHLY, CDR2 FYNNEI. CDR3 protein: CASREGGSYNSPLHF. CDR3 coding DNA: TGTGCCAGCAGGGAGGGGGGCTCCTATAATTCACCCCTCCACTTT.

This chain uses TRBV5-1 with TRBJ1-2; D remains ambiguous. The V end was cut by 2 bases, the J end by 2 bases, with 10 bases between. This CDR3 has 14 residues. Germline V gene sequence: CDR1 SGHRS, CDR2 YFSETQ. The CDR3, as DNA: TGCGCCAGCAGCTTTGACATAGTCAACTATGGCTACACCTTC. Its translation is CASSFDIVNYGYTF.

The genes are TRBV9 and TRBJ2-5; tentatively, D is TRBD1 (6 bases). Trimming pared 3 bases from V and 5 bases from J, leaving 14 bases between. This CDR3 contains 14 residues. Per germline, CDR1 SGDLS and CDR2 YYNGEE. The CDR3 region has the DNA TGTGCCAGCAGCGATGGGGGCCGAGGGGAGACCCAGTACTTC. Its translation: CASSDGGRGETQYF.

CDR3 amino acids: CATSDSRTSSTDTQYF. CDR3 DNA: TGTGCCACCAGTGATTCCCGGACCTCTAGCACAGATACGCAGTATTTT. The chain employs TRBV24-1 and TRBJ2-3, with D uncertain. The CDR3 is 16 residues long. V was trimmed by 2 bases and J by 0 bases, leaving 11 bases between them. Germline loops: CDR1 KGHDR, CDR2 SFDVKD.

The chain links TRBV3-1 (or the pseudogene TRBV3-2) to TRBJ2-3; TRBD2 aligns across 9 bases. The CDR3 extends over 17 amino acids. The V gene's germline CDR1 is LGHDT and CDR2 YNNKEL (reference sequence). V shed 1 base, J shed 0 bases, and the junction held 5 bases outside the gene matches. CDR3 nucleotides: TGTGCCAGCAGCCAAGGTACTAGCGGGCGAAGCACAGATACGCAGTATTTT. Its translation is CASSQGTSGRSTDTQYF.

The genes are TRBV4-1 and TRBJ2-1; D is ambiguous. The CDR3 covers 11 residues. Germline CDR1 is MGHRA and CDR2 is YSYEKL. V lost 0 bases to trimming and J lost 10 bases, with 4 bases between them. This CDR3 is CASSQESEQFF. The CDR3 nucleotides read TGCGCCAGCAGCCAAGAGTCCGAGCAGTTCTTC.

The J gene is TRBJ1-2, the V gene TRBV4-1; D is possibly TRBD1 (5 bases). The germline V gene encodes CDR1 MGHRA and CDR2 YSYEKL. Deletions cut 0 bases from V and 2 bases from J, with 7 bases between. This CDR3 has 14 amino acids. The CDR3 DNA is TGCGCCAGCAGCCAAGATGGGGCCAACTATGGCTACACCTTC. Translating it yields CASSQDGANYGYTF.

The V call is TRBV27, the J call TRBJ2-1; D is unresolved. Germline CDR1 is MNHEY and CDR2 is SMNVEV (reference sequence). This CDR3 has 14 amino acids. The V gene lost 5 bases and the J gene lost 3 bases, with 11 bases spanning the gap. The CDR3 coding sequence is TGTGCCAGCAGTCCTGGGGTGATCTACAATGAGCAGTTCTTC. Residues: CASSPGVIYNEQFF.

The gene calls are TRBV9 and TRBJ2-3; D gene ambiguous. The V gene's germline CDR1 is SGDLS and CDR2 YYNGEE. Trimming removed 3 bases from V and 4 bases from J, with 12 bases in between. The CDR3 runs to 14 residues. CDR3 nucleotides: TGTGCCAGCAGCGGACACCTATTCTCAGATACGCAGTATTTT. It encodes CASSGHLFSDTQYF.

This sequence joins TRBV4-1 and TRBJ1-2, with 7 bases matching TRBD1. J lost 4 bases, V lost 0 bases, and 8 bases had no gene match. The CDR3 totals 16 residues. Germline V lookup: CDR1 MGHRA, CDR2 YSYEKL. The chain's CDR3 is CASSQEPADRAYGYTF. CDR3 nucleotide sequence: TGCGCCAGCAGCCAAGAGCCCGCCGACAGGGCCTATGGCTACACCTTC.

The chain combines TRBV19 with TRBJ2-7, with 7 positions matching TRBD1. V lost 5 bases, J lost 5 bases, and 3 bases stayed unmatched. Per the germline V gene, CDR1 is LNHDA and CDR2 is SQIVND (reference sequence). The CDR3 length is 12 residues. CDR3 DNA sequence: TGTGCCAGTAGTTTCAGGGGGAACGAGCAGTACTTC. Its translation is CASSFRGNEQYF.

V is TRBV28 and J is TRBJ2-3, with D maybe TRBD2 (5 bases). The CDR3 spans 14 residues. Per germline, CDR1 MDHEN and CDR2 SYDVKM. The V and J ends lost 4 bases and 3 bases respectively, with 11 bases between them. Written as DNA, the CDR3 is TGTGCCAGCAGTTCGAGGGCTCGGACAGATACGCAGTATTTT. Translated, it gives CASSSRARTDTQYF.

This clone was observed a few times. The chain combines TRBV15 with TRBJ2-1; D unresolved. Germline V gene data show CDR1 as LNHNV and CDR2 as YYDKDF (reference sequence). Trimming removed 6 bases from V and 0 bases from J, with 12 bases in between. This CDR3 is 15 amino acids long. CDR3 bases: TGTGCCACCAGAGACATTTTAAGCTCCTACAATGAGCAGTTCTTC. It encodes CATRDILSSYNEQFF.